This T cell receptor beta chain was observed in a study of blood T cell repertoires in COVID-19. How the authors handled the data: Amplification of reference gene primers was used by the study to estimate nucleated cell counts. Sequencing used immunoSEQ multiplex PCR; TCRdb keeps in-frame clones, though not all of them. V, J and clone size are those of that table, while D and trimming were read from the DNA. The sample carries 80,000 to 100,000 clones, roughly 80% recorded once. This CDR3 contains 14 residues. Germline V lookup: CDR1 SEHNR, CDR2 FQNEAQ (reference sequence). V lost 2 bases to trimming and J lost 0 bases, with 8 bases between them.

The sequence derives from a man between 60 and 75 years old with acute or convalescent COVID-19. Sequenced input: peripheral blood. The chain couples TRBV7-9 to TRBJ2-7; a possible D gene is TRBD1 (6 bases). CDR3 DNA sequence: TGTGCCAGCAGCTTAACGGACAGCTCCTACGAGCAGTACTTC. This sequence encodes CASSLTDSSYEQYF.